This TCR beta chain was retrieved from a study of cytomegalovirus exposure and HLA in healthy donors. Study results and limitations: In a later analysis, a missense DCLRE1C variant was linked to TCR beta V- and J-gene trimming. Reported findings show TCR beta sequences accurately forecast HLA-A and HLA-B alleles in most subjects.

PCR employed 60 Vbeta and 13 Jbeta primers. The assay was immunoSEQ multiplex PCR, and TCRdb's table has in-frame clones only and misses some. The sample has approximately 100,000 clones, 60% to 85% seen once. The CDR3 covers 13 residues. V lost 4 bases and J lost 5, with 11 bases in between. The V gene's germline CDR1 is SQVTM and CDR2 ANQGSEA. This clone was found a few times. Its antigen remains unknown. This TCR was recovered from a man aged 55 to 70 in good health and CMV-seropositive. Sequencing used PBMCs. The J gene is TRBJ2-2, the V gene TRBV29-1; a possible D gene is TRBD1 (6 bases). CDR3 sequence (DNA): TGCAGCGTTGTCCCAGGGGATACCGGGGAGCTGTTTTTT. Its protein is CSVVPGDTGELFF.